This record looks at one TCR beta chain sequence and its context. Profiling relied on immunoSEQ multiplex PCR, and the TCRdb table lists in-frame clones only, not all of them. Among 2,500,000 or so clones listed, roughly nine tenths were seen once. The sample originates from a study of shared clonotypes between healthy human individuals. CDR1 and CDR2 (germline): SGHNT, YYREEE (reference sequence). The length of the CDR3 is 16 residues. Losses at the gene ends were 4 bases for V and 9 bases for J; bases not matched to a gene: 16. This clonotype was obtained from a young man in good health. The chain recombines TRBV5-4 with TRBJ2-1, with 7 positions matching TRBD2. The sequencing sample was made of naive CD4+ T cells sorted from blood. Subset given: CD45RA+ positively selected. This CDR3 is CASSPSLAEAWGEQFF. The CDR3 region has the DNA TGTGCCAGCAGCCCTAGTCTAGCGGAGGCTTGGGGTGAGCAGTTCTTC.